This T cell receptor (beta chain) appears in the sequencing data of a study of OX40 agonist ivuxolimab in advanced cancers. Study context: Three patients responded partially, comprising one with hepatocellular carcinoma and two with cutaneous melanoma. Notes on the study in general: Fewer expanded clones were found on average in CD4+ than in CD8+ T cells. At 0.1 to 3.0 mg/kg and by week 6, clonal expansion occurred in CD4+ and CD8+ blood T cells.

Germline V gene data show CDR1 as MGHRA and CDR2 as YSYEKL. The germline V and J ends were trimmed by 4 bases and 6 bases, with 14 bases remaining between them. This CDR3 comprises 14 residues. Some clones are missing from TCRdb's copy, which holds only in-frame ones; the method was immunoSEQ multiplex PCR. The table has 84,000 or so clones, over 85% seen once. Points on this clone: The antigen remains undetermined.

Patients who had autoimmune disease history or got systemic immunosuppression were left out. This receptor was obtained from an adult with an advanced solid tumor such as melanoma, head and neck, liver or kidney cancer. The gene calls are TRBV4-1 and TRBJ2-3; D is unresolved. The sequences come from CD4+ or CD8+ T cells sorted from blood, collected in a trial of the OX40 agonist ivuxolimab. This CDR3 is CASSLITPADTQYF. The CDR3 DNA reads TGCGCCAGCAGCCTAATAACCCCGGCGGATACGCAGTATTTT.